Included here is one TCR beta chain sequence, with context. The target antigen is unknown. TCRdb keeps only in-frame clones here, not all; method: immunoSEQ multiplex PCR. The sample has 80,000 to 95,000 clones, about four fifths seen once. The data derive from a study of radiotherapy plus CTLA-4 blockade in lung cancer. Whole-study findings and limits: Researchers report tumor-derived TCR clones expanding in blood after radiotherapy plus ipilimumab.

The TCR was taken from a human donor with non-small cell lung cancer that progressed on radiotherapy plus ipilimumab. Material: peripheral blood, obtained from a patient treated with radiotherapy plus ipilimumab.

CDR3 loop: CASSRGLAGEAKNIQYF. CDR3 nucleotide sequence: TGTGCCAGCAGCAGAGGGCTGGCGGGAGAGGCCAAAAACATTCAGTACTTC. The chain recombines TRBV5-4 with TRBJ2-4; 7 nucleotides align to TRBD2. J gave up 1 base and V 4 bases, and 11 bases lay outside the gene matches. This CDR3 region has 17 residues. Germline CDR1 SGHNT, CDR2 YYREEE (reference sequence).